This T cell receptor beta chain was identified during a study of CD8+ T cells in alopecia areata. Study-level information: Those patients who were treated received oral tofacitinib, which was given at 5 to 10 mg twice daily for moderate-to-severe alopecia areata.

Treatment noted: oral pan-JAK inhibitor, 5-10 mg twice daily. RNA extraction was followed by reverse transcription into cDNA, which acted as the sequencing template. Clones were sequenced by immunoSEQ multiplex PCR, and TCRdb holds only the in-frame ones, with some missing. The repertoire holds some 100,000 clones, with roughly 58% as singletons. General study findings and limits: Possibly as an HLA-related effect, TCR sharing across patients appeared less clear than in mice. Persistence of many expanded lesional clones was seen in scalp and blood during tofacitinib. Scalp sequencing also captures normal skin's resident alphabeta T cells.

Germline V gene sequence: CDR1 SGHTA, CDR2 FQGNSA. This CDR3 contains 14 residues. With 5 bases removed from V and 2 bases from J, the gap between germline ends came to 10 bases. Notes on this clone: Its specificity is not known.

Sequenced material: CD8+ T cells sorted from blood, taken at week 4, from a patient treated with tofacitinib. This TCR derives from a human donor with alopecia areata. The chain joins TRBV7-2 to TRBJ1-5, with a weak D call TRBD1 (6 bases). The CDR3 nucleotides are TGTGCCAGCAGCCCGCGGACAGGCAATCAGCCCCAGCATTTT. It translates to CASSPRTGNQPQHF. Full variable domain (missing parts from reference TRBV7-2 and TRBJ1-5): GAGVSQSPSNKVTEKGKDVELRCDPISGHTALYWYRQSLGQGLEFLIYFQGNSAPDKSGLPSDRFSAERTGGSVSTLTIQRTQQEDSAVYLCASSPRTGNQPQHFGDGTRLSIL.